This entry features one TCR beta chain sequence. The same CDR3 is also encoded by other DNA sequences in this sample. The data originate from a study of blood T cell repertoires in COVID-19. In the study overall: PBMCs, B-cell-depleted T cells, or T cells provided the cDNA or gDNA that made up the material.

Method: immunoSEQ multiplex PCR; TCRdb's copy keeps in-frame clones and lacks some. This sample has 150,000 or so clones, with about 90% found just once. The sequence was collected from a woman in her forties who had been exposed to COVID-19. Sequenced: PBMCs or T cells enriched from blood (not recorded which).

Here the CDR3 reads CASSTSGNQPQHF. The CDR3 nucleotides are TGTGCCAGTAGTACCTCAGGTAACCAGCCCCAGCATTTT. The V gene is TRBV19, the J gene TRBJ1-5; D not certain. V was cut by 4 bases and J by 7 bases, with 11 bases left in between. The germline gives CDR1 LNHDA, CDR2 SQIVND (reference sequence). The CDR3 is 13 amino acids.